This TCR beta chain was observed in a study of T-cell memory formation after mild COVID-19. Looking at the study overall: The study found TCR clusters largely donor specific. Points from the study as a whole: Memory sampled before infection contained some responding clones, suggesting cross-reactive memory joined. Later expanders leaned CD4+, whereas clones that contracted between day 15 and 85 were balanced CD4/CD8.

Trimming took 7 bases from V and 6 from J, leaving 18 bases between them. This CDR3 is built from 14 residues. The V gene's germline CDR1 is MGHDK and CDR2 SYGVNS. Libraries for TCRalpha and TCRbeta carried sample barcodes and unique molecular identifiers via 5'RACE. TCRdb used MiXCR to reprocess the 5' RACE reads, holding one entry per CDR3 protein. The sample includes around 180,000 distinct CDR3 sequences, approximately 17% of them seen just once. This clonotype has a handful of counts. Its antigen is undetermined. The sample taken for sequencing was PBMCs or a T cell subset sorted from them (not recorded which). The chain joins TRBV25-1 to TRBJ2-5, with D possibly called TRBD1 or TRBD2 (5 bases each). The source is a man between 18 and 29 years old who had mild COVID-19 (a few samples of this study predate the infection). Cell type and time point are not known. CDR3 coding DNA: TGTGCCAGCACTTCGACAGTTATGGGACAGACCCAGTACTTC. Amino acids: CASTSTVMGQTQYF.